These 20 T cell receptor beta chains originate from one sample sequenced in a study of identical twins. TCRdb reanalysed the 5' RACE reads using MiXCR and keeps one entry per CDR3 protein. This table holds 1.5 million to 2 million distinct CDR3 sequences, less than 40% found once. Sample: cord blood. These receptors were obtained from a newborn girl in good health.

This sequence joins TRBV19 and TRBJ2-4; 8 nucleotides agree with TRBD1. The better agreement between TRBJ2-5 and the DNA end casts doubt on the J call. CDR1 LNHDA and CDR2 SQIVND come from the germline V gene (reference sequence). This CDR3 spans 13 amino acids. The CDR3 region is CASSHRDRETQYF. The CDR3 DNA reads TGTGCCAGTAGCCATCGGGACAGGGAGACCCAGTACTTC.

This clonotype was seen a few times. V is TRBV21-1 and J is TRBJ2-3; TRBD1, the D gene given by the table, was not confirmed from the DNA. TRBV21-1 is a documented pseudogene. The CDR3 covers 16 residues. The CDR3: CASSNPRDRVTDTQYF. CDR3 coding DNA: TGTGCCAGCAGCAACCCCCGGGACAGGGTCACAGATACGCAGTATTTT.

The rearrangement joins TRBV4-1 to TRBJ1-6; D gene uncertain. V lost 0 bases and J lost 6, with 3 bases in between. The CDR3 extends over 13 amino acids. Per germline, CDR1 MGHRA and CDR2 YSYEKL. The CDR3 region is CASSQDPNSPLHF. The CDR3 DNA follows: TGCGCCAGCAGCCAAGATCCTAATTCACCCCTCCACTTT.

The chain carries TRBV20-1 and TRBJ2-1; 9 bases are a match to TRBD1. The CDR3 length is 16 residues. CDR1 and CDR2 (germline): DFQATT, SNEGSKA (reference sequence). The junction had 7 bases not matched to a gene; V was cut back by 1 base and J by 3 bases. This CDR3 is CSARALTGGLYNEQFF. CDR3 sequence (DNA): TGCAGTGCTAGAGCCCTGACAGGGGGACTCTACAATGAGCAGTTCTTC.

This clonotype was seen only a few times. For the CDR3, the DNA is TGCAGTGCTTCATTACAGGGAGGGAGGTTCTATGGCTACACCTTC. This gives the protein CSASLQGGRFYGYTF. The chain employs TRBV20-1 and TRBJ1-2; D possibly corresponds to TRBD1 (6 bases). The CDR3 extends over 15 amino acids. V lost 5 bases, J lost 4 bases, and 20 bases lay in between. CDR1 and CDR2 (germline): DFQATT, SNEGSKA (reference sequence).

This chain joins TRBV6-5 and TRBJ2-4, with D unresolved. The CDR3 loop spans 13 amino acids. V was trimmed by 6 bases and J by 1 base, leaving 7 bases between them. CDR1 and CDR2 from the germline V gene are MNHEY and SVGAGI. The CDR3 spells CASRDDAKNIQYF. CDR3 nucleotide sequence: TGTGCCAGCAGGGATGATGCCAAAAACATTCAGTACTTC.

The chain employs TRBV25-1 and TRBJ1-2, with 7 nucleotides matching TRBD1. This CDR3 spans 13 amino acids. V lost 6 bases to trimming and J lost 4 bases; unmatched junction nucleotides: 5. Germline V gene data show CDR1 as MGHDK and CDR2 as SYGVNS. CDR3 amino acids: CASREQGTYGYTF. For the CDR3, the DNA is TGTGCCAGCAGAGAACAGGGGACCTATGGCTACACCTTC.

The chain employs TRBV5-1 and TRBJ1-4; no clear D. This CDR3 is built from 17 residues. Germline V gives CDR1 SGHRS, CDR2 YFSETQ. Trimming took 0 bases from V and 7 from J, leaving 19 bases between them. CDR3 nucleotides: TGCGCCAGCAGCTTGGAGGGAGGCAAGGCAGGAGTTGAAAAACTGTTTTTT. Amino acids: CASSLEGGKAGVEKLFF.

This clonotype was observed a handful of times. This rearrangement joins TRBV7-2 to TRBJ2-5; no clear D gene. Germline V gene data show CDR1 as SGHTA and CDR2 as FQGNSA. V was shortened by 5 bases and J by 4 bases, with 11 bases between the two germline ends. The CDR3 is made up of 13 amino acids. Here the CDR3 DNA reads TGTGCCAGCAGCCCGAGCCCACTAGAGACCCAGTACTTC. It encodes CASSPSPLETQYF.

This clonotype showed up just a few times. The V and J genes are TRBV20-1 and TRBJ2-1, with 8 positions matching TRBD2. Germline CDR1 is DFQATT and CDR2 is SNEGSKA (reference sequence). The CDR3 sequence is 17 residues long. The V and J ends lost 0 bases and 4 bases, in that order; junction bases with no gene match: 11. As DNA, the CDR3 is TGCAGTGCTAGAGATCTCCGCGGGAGGCCCCCTTACAATGAGCAGTTCTTC. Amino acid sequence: CSARDLRGRPPYNEQFF.

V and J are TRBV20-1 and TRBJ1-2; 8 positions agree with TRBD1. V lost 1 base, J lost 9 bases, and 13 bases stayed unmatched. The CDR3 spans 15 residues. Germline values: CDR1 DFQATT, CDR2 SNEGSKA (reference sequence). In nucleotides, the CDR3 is TGCAGTGCTAGAGGAACAGGGGGAAGATATAGGAGCTACACCTTC. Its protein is CSARGTGGRYRSYTF.

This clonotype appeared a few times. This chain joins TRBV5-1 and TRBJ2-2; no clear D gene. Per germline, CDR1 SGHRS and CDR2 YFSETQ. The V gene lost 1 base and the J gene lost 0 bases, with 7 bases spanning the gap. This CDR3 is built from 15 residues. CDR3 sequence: CASSLTVANTGELFF. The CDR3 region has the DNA TGCGCCAGCAGCTTGACGGTCGCGAACACCGGGGAGCTGTTTTTT.

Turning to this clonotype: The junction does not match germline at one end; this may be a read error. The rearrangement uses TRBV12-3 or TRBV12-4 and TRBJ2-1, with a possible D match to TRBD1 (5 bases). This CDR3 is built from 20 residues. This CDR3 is CASSFIGWDGATGFYNEQVF. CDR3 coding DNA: TGTGCCAGCAGTTTTATAGGTTGGGATGGGGCGACGGGCTTCTACAATGAGCAGGTCTTC.

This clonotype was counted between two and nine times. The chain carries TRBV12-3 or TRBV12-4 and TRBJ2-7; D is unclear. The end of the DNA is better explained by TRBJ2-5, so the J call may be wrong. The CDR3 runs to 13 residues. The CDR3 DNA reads TGTGCCAGCAGTTTGTGGTTGGTGGAGACCCAGTACTTC. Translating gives CASSLWLVETQYF.

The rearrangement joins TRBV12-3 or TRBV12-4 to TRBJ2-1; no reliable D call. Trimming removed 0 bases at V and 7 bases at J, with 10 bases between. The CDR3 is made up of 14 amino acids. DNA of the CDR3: TGTGCCAGCAGTTTAGCGCCGGAAAAAAATGAGCAGTTCTTC. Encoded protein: CASSLAPEKNEQFF.

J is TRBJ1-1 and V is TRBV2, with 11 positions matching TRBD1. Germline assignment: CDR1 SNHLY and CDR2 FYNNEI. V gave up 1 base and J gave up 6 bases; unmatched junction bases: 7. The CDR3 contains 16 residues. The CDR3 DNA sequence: TGTGCCAGCAGTGAAGGGGGTCGGACAGGGGGCCCTGAAGCTTTCTTT. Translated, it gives CASSEGGRTGGPEAFF.

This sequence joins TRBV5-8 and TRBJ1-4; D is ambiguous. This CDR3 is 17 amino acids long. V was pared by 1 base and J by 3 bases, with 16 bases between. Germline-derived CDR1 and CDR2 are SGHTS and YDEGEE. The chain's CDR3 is CASSLSFPVGPNEKLFF. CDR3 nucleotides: TGTGCCAGCAGCTTGAGTTTCCCGGTGGGTCCTAATGAAAAACTGTTTTTT.

CDR3 DNA sequence: TGCAGTGCTAGAATCCTAGCGGGGGGGCAAGAGACCCAGTACTTC. This gives the protein CSARILAGGQETQYF. The V and J genes are TRBV20-1 and TRBJ2-5; 12 nucleotides line up with TRBD2. The CDR3 spans 15 residues. Per germline, CDR1 DFQATT and CDR2 SNEGSKA (reference sequence). Germline trimming cut 2 bases from V and 2 bases from J; bases unmatched to any gene: 3.

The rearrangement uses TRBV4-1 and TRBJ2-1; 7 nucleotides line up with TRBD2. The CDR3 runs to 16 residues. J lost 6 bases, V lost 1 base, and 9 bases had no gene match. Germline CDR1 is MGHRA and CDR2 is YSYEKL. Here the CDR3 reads CASSQGLLAATNEQFF. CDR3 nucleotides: TGCGCCAGCAGCCAAGGCTTGCTAGCGGCCACCAATGAGCAGTTCTTC.

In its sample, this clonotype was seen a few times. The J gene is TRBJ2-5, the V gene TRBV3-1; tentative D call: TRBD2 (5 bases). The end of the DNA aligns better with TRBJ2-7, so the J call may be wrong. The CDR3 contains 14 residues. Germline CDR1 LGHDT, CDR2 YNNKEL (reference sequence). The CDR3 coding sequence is TGTGCCAGCAGCCATAGACCGGGGTTCGACGAGCAGTACTTC. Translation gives CASSHRPGFDEQYF.